This T cell receptor (beta chain) was captured by sequencing in a study of OX40 agonist ivuxolimab in advanced cancers. Study-level points and caveats: Expansion of clones was among the lowest in partial responders at 0.1-3.0 mg/kg.

This CDR3 has 14 amino acids. In germline, CDR1 is MNHNY, CDR2 SVGAGI (reference sequence). Trimming left V 5 bases short and J 2 bases short, with 13 bases between. As concerns this clone: The antigen is unknown.

Using immunoSEQ multiplex PCR, the repertoire was profiled, and TCRdb retains in-frame clones only, with some absent. The table shows 75,000 to 80,000 clones, with nearly 95% occurring only once. The TCR was taken from an adult with an advanced solid tumor such as melanoma, head and neck, liver or kidney cancer. This material consisted of CD4+ or CD8+ T cells sorted from blood, taken in a trial of the OX40 agonist ivuxolimab. V usage is TRBV6-6 and J usage is TRBJ2-7; no firm D call. The CDR3: CASSPLGGPYEQYF. For the CDR3, the DNA is TGTGCCAGCAGTCCCCTAGGCGGACCCTACGAGCAGTACTTC.